The 28 T cell receptor beta chains below were found in one sample sequenced in a study of T cells in localized non-small cell lung cancer (dated by TCRdb to about 2020). Library preparation used the immunoSEQ multiplex PCR assay. Entries here come from immuneACCESS through TCRdb and include only in-frame sequences with V and J called. Some clones fail to appear in such tables; in the studies checked, an unresolved V gene covers under half of the shortfall, and the cause of the remainder is unknown. Present in this sample are about 22,000 clones, 80% to 90% of which were seen just once. Clones ranked in the top ten supply about 23% of the sample. Specimen: PBMCs, collected before any cancer treatment. The receptors stem from a man aged 40 to 75 with stage II squamous cell lung carcinoma.

The chain recombines TRBV5-1 with TRBJ2-7; D unclear. Germline V gives CDR1 SGHRS, CDR2 YFSETQ. The germline V and J ends were trimmed by 0 bases and 0 bases, with 4 bases remaining between them. The CDR3 extends over 13 amino acids. DNA of the CDR3: TGCGCCAGCAGCTTGGACACCTCCTACGAGCAGTACTTC. It encodes CASSLDTSYEQYF.

This chain connects TRBV2 to TRBJ2-3, with D unresolved. This CDR3 has 12 residues. Looked up from germline, CDR1 is SNHLY and CDR2 is FYNNEI. V dropped 8 bases and J dropped 6 bases, with 12 bases sitting between them. The CDR3 spells CASAQTLDTQYF. CDR3 DNA sequence: TGTGCCAGCGCCCAGACTCTCGATACGCAGTATTTT.

This chain connects TRBV30 to TRBJ1-2; 7 nucleotides align to TRBD1. The CDR3 runs 15 residues. Germline V gene data show CDR1 as GTSNPN and CDR2 as SVGIG (reference sequence). The V and J ends lost 2 bases and 6 bases, in that order; junction bases with no gene match: 12. The CDR3 protein is CAWSTLIGGVDGYTF. Written as DNA, the CDR3 is TGTGCCTGGAGTACTTTAATAGGGGGCGTAGATGGCTACACCTTC. The variable domain in full, with the rest retrieved from reference TRBV30 and TRBJ1-2, is SQTIHQWPATLVQPVGSPLSLECTVEGTSNPNLYWYRQAAGRGLQLLFYSVGIGQISSEVPQNLSASRPQDRQFILSSKKLLLSDSGFYLCAWSTLIGGVDGYTFGSGTRLTVV.

The chain carries TRBV2 and TRBJ2-1; 13 nucleotides align to TRBD2. There are 15 residues in the CDR3. Germline lookup yields CDR1 SNHLY and CDR2 FYNNEI. V dropped 5 bases and J dropped 6; count of bases not matched to a gene: 4. The CDR3, as DNA: TGTGCCAGCAGTCCACTAGCGGGAGGGCCCAATGAGCAGTTCTTC. This sequence encodes CASSPLAGGPNEQFF. The whole variable domain, remainder taken from reference TRBV2 and TRBJ2-1, is EPEVTQTPSHQVTQMGQEVILRCVPISNHLYFYWYRQILGQKVEFLVSFYNNEISEKSEIFDDQFSVERPDGSNFTLKIRSTKLEDSAMYFCASSPLAGGPNEQFFGPGTRLTVL.

The V gene is TRBV7-2, the J gene TRBJ1-1, with D possibly TRBD1 on 5 matching bases. Germline-derived CDR1 and CDR2 are SGHTA and FQGNSA. The CDR3 runs to 15 residues. V lost 4 bases to trimming and J lost 2 bases, with 14 bases between them. The CDR3 protein is CASSSTMGGNTEAFF. The CDR3 nucleotides read TGTGCCAGCAGCTCAACTATGGGGGGTAACACTGAAGCTTTCTTT.

V and J are TRBV9 and TRBJ1-2; possible D gene TRBD1, 5 bases. The germline V gene has CDR1 SGDLS and CDR2 YYNGEE. Deletions cut 3 bases from V and 3 bases from J, with 9 bases between. The length of the CDR3 is 13 residues. The CDR3: CASSAWGDYGYTF. The CDR3 DNA reads TGTGCCAGCAGCGCCTGGGGGGACTATGGCTACACCTTC.

This clone was observed once. The chain has TRBV5-1 and TRBJ2-3; 7 bases align to TRBD1. The CDR3 length is 13 residues. Germline-derived CDR1 and CDR2 are SGHRS and YFSETQ. V dropped 2 bases and J dropped 6; count of bases not matched to a gene: 3. The CDR3 bases are TGCGCCAGCAGCTTAACAGGGGCCGATACGCAGTATTTT. It specifies CASSLTGADTQYF.

CDR3 sequence reads: CATIGRQGQRNGYTF. The CDR3 nucleotides are TGTGCCACCATCGGACGCCAGGGCCAGAGAAATGGCTACACCTTC. This chain joins TRBV7-9 and TRBJ1-2, with D possibly TRBD1 on 5 matching bases. Germline values: CDR1 SEHNR, CDR2 FQNEAQ (reference sequence). The CDR3 is 15 residues long. V lost 10 bases, J lost 6 bases, and 24 bases lay in between.

By share, this clone counts as large. V gene TRBV10-1 combines with J gene TRBJ2-3; 7 nucleotides match TRBD1. Germline V gives CDR1 WNHNN, CDR2 SYGVQD (reference sequence). Trimming cost V 5 bases and J 1 base; bases outside gene matches: 9. The CDR3 runs 16 residues. The CDR3 sequence is CASSPVRQGGTDTQYF. DNA for the CDR3: TGCGCCAGCAGTCCAGTCCGACAGGGAGGCACAGATACGCAGTATTTT.

J is TRBJ2-2 and V is TRBV2; D is uncertain. Germline CDR1 SNHLY, CDR2 FYNNEI. V lost 9 bases and J lost 5, with 4 bases in between. There are 10 residues in the CDR3. The CDR3 loop is CASKTGELFF. CDR3 sequence (DNA): TGTGCCAGTAAAACCGGGGAGCTGTTTTTT.

V and J are TRBV7-8 and TRBJ2-1; D is undetermined. This CDR3 is 15 amino acids long. V dropped 1 base and J dropped 6 bases, with 13 bases sitting between them. Per germline, CDR1 SGHVS and CDR2 FQNEAQ. The CDR3 sequence: CASSLGLYGPNEQFF. CDR3 DNA sequence: TGTGCCAGCAGCTTAGGCCTCTATGGTCCCAATGAGCAGTTCTTC.

This rearrangement joins TRBV27 to TRBJ2-7; TRBD2 aligns across 12 bases. V gave up 6 bases and J gave up 4 bases; unmatched junction bases: 7. Germline CDR1 reads MNHEY; CDR2 reads SMNVEV (reference sequence). The CDR3 has 15 residues. This CDR3 reads CASSYGLAGTYEQYF. Here the CDR3 DNA reads TGTGCCAGCAGCTACGGACTAGCGGGAACATACGAGCAGTACTTC.

This clone was observed once. This chain uses TRBV6-1 with TRBJ2-7; 13 nucleotides match TRBD2. The length of the CDR3 is 13 residues. V shed 8 bases, J shed 4 bases, and the junction held 2 bases outside the gene matches. Germline loops: CDR1 MNHNS, CDR2 SASEGT. In DNA form, the CDR3 reads TGTGCCAGCCGGACTAGCGGGAGTTACGAGCAGTACTTC. The encoded protein is CASRTSGSYEQYF.

Here the CDR3 DNA reads TGTGCCAGCAGCCTCTGGGCAACGGATGAGCAGTTCTTC. Its translation: CASSLWATDEQFF. This sequence joins TRBV5-4 and TRBJ2-1; the D is unclear. Trimming pared 4 bases from V and 8 bases from J, leaving 13 bases between. Germline V CDR1 and CDR2: SGHNT, YYREEE (reference sequence). The CDR3 has 13 residues.

The CDR3 DNA follows: TGTGCCAGCAGGATAGGGATGAATGAGCAGTTCTTC. Translating it yields CASRIGMNEQFF. V and J are TRBV2 and TRBJ2-1; D not certain. CDR3 length equals 12 residues. V was pared by 6 bases and J by 7 bases, with 10 bases between. Germline-derived CDR1 and CDR2 are SNHLY and FYNNEI.

V is TRBV7-9 and J is TRBJ2-1, with TRBD2 matching 14 bases. V shed 5 bases, J shed 4 bases, and the junction held 4 bases outside the gene matches. The CDR3 is made up of 16 amino acids. CDR1 and CDR2 (germline): SEHNR, FQNEAQ (reference sequence). The CDR3 coding sequence is TGTGCCAGCAGCCCGGGACTAGCGGGGGAATACAATGAGCAGTTCTTC. Its protein is CASSPGLAGEYNEQFF.

The rearrangement uses TRBV27 and TRBJ1-6; D possibly corresponds to TRBD1 (6 bases). Germline CDR1 MNHEY, CDR2 SMNVEV (reference sequence). The V gene lost 3 bases and the J gene lost 6 bases, with 12 bases spanning the gap. The CDR3 consists of 15 residues. For the CDR3, the DNA is TGTGCCAGCAGTTTCAGCGGGGGGCTTAATTCACCCCTCCACTTT. Its translation: CASSFSGGLNSPLHF.

The chain has TRBV27 and TRBJ2-7, with TRBD2 matching over 7 bases. V trimming: 3 bases; J trimming: 2 bases; junction bases outside the gene matches: 7. The CDR3 contains 15 residues. Looked up from germline, CDR1 is MNHEY and CDR2 is SMNVEV (reference sequence). This chain's CDR3 is CASSLGGVPPYEQYF. The CDR3 DNA reads as TGTGCCAGCAGTTTGGGGGGGGTACCACCCTACGAGCAGTACTTC.

The CDR3 is CASSLEGVGRAYNEQFF. The CDR3 DNA reads TGTGCCAGCAGCTTGGAGGGCGTCGGGAGGGCCTACAATGAGCAGTTCTTC. The chain combines TRBV13 with TRBJ2-1; 8 positions match TRBD2. Germline CDR1 is PRHDT and CDR2 is FYEKMQ (reference sequence). The junction had 9 bases not matched to a gene; V was cut back by 3 bases and J by 2 bases. The CDR3 has 17 residues.

The genes are TRBV6-1 and TRBJ2-7, with a possible D match to TRBD2 (5 bases). In germline, CDR1 is MNHNS, CDR2 SASEGT. Trimming left V 1 base short and J 5 bases short, with 12 bases between. The CDR3 spans 14 residues. The CDR3: CASSEDSDPNEQYF. The CDR3 DNA reads TGTGCCAGCAGTGAAGATAGCGATCCTAACGAGCAGTACTTC.

This chain's CDR3 is CASSEYDRNTEAFF. CDR3 sequence (DNA): TGTGCCAGCAGTGAATACGACAGAAACACTGAAGCTTTCTTT. V and J are TRBV25-1 and TRBJ1-1; D may be TRBD1 (5 bases). From germline, CDR1 is MGHDK and CDR2 SYGVNS. The CDR3 totals 14 residues. Trimming shortened V by 0 bases and J by 2 bases, and 7 bases separated the two germline ends.

The chain links TRBV5-4 to TRBJ2-1, with 12 bases matching TRBD2. After removal of 5 bases from V and 6 bases from J, the junction contained 3 bases not matched to a gene. Germline loops: CDR1 SGHNT, CDR2 YYREEE (reference sequence). The CDR3 runs to 14 residues. The CDR3 DNA is TGTGCCAGCAGACCTAGCGGGGGGGTCAATGAGCAGTTCTTC. As protein: CASRPSGGVNEQFF.

V usage is TRBV28 and J usage is TRBJ1-2, with D perhaps matching TRBD1 (5 bases). V lost 3 bases to trimming and J lost 6 bases, with 11 bases between them. The CDR3 has 13 residues. CDR1 is MDHEN and CDR2 is SYDVKM in the germline V gene. The chain's CDR3 is CASSFPGGNGYTF. CDR3 nucleotides: TGTGCCAGCAGTTTCCCCGGGGGAAATGGCTACACCTTC.

In this sample, this clone is large. V is TRBV27 and J is TRBJ2-7, with a tentative D call TRBD2 (6 bases). Germline V gene lookup returns CDR1 MNHEY and CDR2 SMNVEV (reference sequence). The CDR3 runs 11 residues. The V and J ends lost 6 bases and 6 bases respectively, with 9 bases between them. For the CDR3, the DNA is TGTGCCAGCAGACTGGGAGGCGAGCAGTACTTC. It yields the protein CASRLGGEQYF.

The genes are TRBV19 and TRBJ2-5; D could derive from TRBD1 or TRBD2 (6 bases each). This CDR3 region has 17 residues. V lost 5 bases to trimming and J lost 4 bases, with 23 bases between them. The germline gives CDR1 LNHDA, CDR2 SQIVND (reference sequence). CDR3 coding DNA: TGTGCCAGTAGTCCTCGTGGGGGGCGCATTATAAGAGAGACCCAGTACTTC. Encoded protein: CASSPRGGRIIRETQYF.

A single count supports this clone. The V and J genes are TRBV9 and TRBJ2-3; 10 bases align to TRBD2. CDR3 length: 16 amino acids. Germline CDR1 SGDLS, CDR2 YYNGEE. The trim removed 1 base at V and 3 bases at J, leaving 5 bases unmatched. CDR3 bases: TGTGCCAGCAGCGTAAGGGGACTAGCGTTAACAGATACGCAGTATTTT. Protein sequence: CASSVRGLALTDTQYF.

V gene TRBV7-9 combines with J gene TRBJ2-5; a possible D gene is TRBD2 (5 bases). V gave up 2 bases and J gave up 2 bases, with 9 bases separating them. Germline lookup yields CDR1 SEHNR and CDR2 FQNEAQ (reference sequence). The CDR3 is made up of 14 amino acids. CDR3 DNA sequence: TGTGCCAGCAGCTTACTCTCGGGGCAAGAGACCCAGTACTTC. It is translated as CASSLLSGQETQYF.

As for this clone: Other nucleotide sequences in the sample specify the same CDR3. The gene calls are TRBV2 and TRBJ2-7; the match to TRBD2 covers 9 bases. Germline V CDR1 and CDR2: SNHLY, FYNNEI. The V segment lost 11 bases and the J segment 3 bases; nucleotides outside the gene matches: 8. The CDR3 runs 13 residues. The CDR3 region has the DNA TGTGCCCAGGGTAGCGGGGGTCTCTACGAGCAGTACTTC. It codes for CAQGSGGLYEQYF.